Following are 5 T cell receptor beta chains from one sample sequenced in a study of blood T cell repertoires in COVID-19. Data came from immunoSEQ multiplex PCR; TCRdb stores just in-frame clones and leaves some out. The sample holds about 34,000 clones; 60% to 80% are singletons and the top ten take 14% to 15%. The specimen sequenced was peripheral blood. The receptors derive from a man older than 75 with active or convalescent COVID-19.

V is TRBV28 and J is TRBJ2-5; possibly TRBD1 for D (6 bases). The CDR3 consists of 15 residues. Trimming removed 4 bases from V and 2 bases from J, with 14 bases in between. Germline CDR1 is MDHEN and CDR2 is SYDVKM. CDR3 region: CASSSHGQLQETQYF. As DNA, the CDR3 is TGTGCCAGCAGTTCCCATGGACAGTTGCAAGAGACCCAGTACTTC.

The rearrangement links TRBV5-4 to TRBJ2-3; 14 bases are a match to TRBD2. Germline V CDR1 and CDR2: SGHNT, YYREEE (reference sequence). V shed 3 bases, J shed 2 bases, and the junction held 8 bases outside the gene matches. This CDR3 contains 18 residues. The chain's CDR3 is CASSWGGTSGGYTDTQYF. For the CDR3, the DNA is TGTGCCAGCAGCTGGGGCGGGACTAGCGGGGGCTACACAGATACGCAGTATTTT.

The chain uses TRBV2 and TRBJ1-5; D possibly corresponds to TRBD1 (6 bases). Germline assignment: CDR1 SNHLY and CDR2 FYNNEI. Deletions cut 7 bases from V and 5 bases from J, with 12 bases between. The CDR3 totals 13 residues. CDR3 nucleotide sequence: TGTGCCAGCAAAGGGGGATTGGATCAGCCCCAGCATTTT. Protein product: CASKGGLDQPQHF.

The V call is TRBV24-1, the J call TRBJ2-5; a weak D match, TRBD2 (6 bases). V was pared by 2 bases and J by 3 bases, with 6 bases between. In germline, CDR1 is KGHDR, CDR2 SFDVKD. This CDR3 has 13 amino acids. The CDR3 sequence is CATSDSGEETQYF. The CDR3 DNA reads TGTGCCACCAGTGATTCGGGGGAAGAGACCCAGTACTTC.

V and J are TRBV2 and TRBJ2-3, with 8 bases lining up with TRBD1. The CDR3 sequence is 14 residues long. The germline CDR1 and CDR2 sequences are SNHLY and FYNNEI. After removal of 6 bases from V and 5 bases from J, the junction contained 7 bases not matched to a gene. CDR3 sequence reads: CASSQTGVLDTQYF. CDR3 bases: TGTGCCAGCAGCCAGACAGGGGTTTTAGATACGCAGTATTTT.